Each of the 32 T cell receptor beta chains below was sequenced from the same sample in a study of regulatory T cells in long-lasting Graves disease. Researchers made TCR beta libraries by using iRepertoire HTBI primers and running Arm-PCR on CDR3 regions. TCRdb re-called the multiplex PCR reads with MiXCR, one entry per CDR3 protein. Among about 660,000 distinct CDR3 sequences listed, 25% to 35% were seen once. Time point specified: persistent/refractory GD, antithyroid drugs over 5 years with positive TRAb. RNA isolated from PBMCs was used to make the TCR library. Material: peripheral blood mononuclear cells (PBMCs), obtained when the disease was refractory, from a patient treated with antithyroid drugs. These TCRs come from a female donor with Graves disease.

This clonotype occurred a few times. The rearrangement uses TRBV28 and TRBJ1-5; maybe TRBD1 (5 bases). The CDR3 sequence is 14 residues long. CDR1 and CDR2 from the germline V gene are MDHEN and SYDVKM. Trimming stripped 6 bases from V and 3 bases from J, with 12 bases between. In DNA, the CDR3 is TGTGCCAGCAGCCTTGAACAGGCCAATCAGCCCCAGCATTTT. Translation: CASSLEQANQPQHF.

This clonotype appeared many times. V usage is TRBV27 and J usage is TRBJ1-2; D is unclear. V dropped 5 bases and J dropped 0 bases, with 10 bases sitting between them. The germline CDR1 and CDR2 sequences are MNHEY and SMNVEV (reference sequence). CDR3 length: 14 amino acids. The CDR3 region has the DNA TGTGCCAGCAGTCCCTACAAGGCTAACTATGGCTACACCTTC. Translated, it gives CASSPYKANYGYTF.

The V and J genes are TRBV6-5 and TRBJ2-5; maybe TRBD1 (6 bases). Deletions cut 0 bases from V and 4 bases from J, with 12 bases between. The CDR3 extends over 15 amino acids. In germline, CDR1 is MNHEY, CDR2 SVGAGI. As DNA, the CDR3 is TGTGCCAGCAGTTACTCCGGGCAGGGGCTAGAGACCCAGTACTTC. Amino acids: CASSYSGQGLETQYF.

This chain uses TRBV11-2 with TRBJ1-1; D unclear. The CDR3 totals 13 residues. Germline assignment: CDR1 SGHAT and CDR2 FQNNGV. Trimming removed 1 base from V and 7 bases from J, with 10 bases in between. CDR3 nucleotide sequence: TGTGCCAGCAGCTTAGTTTTGGGCGGTGAAGCTTTCTTT. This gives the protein CASSLVLGGEAFF.

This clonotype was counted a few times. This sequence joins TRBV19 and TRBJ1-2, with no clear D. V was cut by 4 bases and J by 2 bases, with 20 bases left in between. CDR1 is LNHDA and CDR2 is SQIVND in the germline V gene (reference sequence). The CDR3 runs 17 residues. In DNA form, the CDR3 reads TGTGCCAGTAGTAACATCCGCTGGAGACAATACAACTATGGCTACACCTTC. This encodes CASSNIRWRQYNYGYTF.

The CDR3 sequence is CASSQPGAGPNYGYTF. DNA of the CDR3: TGCGCCAGCAGCCAGCCCGGGGCAGGGCCCAACTATGGCTACACCTTC. This chain joins TRBV4-1 and TRBJ1-2; D is possibly TRBD1 (5 bases). V was shortened by 3 bases and J by 2 bases, with 16 bases between the two germline ends. Germline V gene data show CDR1 as MGHRA and CDR2 as YSYEKL. CDR3 size: 16 residues.

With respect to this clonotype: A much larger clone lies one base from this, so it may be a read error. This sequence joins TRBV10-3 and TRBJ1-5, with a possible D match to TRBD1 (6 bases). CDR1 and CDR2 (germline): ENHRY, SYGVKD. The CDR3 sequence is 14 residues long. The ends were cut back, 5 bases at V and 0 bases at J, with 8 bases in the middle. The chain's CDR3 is CAISRDNSNQPQHF. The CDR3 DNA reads TGTGCCATCAGTCGGGACAATAGCAATCAGCCCCAGCATTTT.

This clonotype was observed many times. The CDR3 here is CASSVDVSYGYTF. As DNA, the CDR3 is TGTGCCAGCAGTGTGGACGTTTCCTATGGCTACACCTTC. The chain couples TRBV12-3 or TRBV12-4 to TRBJ1-2, with D unclear. V lost 5 bases, J lost 4 bases, and 11 bases lay in between. CDR3 length equals 13 residues.

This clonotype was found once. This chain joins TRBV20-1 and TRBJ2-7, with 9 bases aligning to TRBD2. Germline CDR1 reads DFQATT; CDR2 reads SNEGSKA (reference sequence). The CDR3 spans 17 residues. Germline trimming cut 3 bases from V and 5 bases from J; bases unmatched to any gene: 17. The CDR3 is CSASPLAGRGLFNEQYF. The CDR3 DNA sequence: TGCAGTGCTAGCCCTCTAGCGGGAAGGGGGCTCTTCAACGAGCAGTACTTC.

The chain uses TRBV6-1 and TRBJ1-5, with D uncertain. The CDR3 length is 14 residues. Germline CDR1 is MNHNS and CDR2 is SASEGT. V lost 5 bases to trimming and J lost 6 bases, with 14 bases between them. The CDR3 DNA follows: TGTGCCAGCAGTCGGACGGGAAGTTTTCAGCCCCAGCATTTT. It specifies CASSRTGSFQPQHF.

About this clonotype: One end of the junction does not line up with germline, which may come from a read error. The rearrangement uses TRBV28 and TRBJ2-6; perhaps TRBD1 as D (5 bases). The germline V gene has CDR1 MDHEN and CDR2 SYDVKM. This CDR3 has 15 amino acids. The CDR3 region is CASSRTRTGANVPTF. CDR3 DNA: TGTGCCAGCAGTAGGACACGTACTGGGGCCAACGTCCCGACTTTC.

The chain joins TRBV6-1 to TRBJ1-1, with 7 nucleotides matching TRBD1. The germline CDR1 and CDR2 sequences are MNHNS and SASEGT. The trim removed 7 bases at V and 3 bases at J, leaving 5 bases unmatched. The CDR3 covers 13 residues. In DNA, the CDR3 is TGTGCCAGCATCCCTCAGGGGGACACTGAAGCTTTCTTT. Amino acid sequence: CASIPQGDTEAFF.

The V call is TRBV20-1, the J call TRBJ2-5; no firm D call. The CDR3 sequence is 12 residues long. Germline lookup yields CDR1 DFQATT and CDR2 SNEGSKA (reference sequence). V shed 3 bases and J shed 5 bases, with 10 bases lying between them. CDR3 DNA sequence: TGCAGTGCTAGTAGACCGGAGGAGACCCAGTACTTC. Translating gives CSASRPEETQYF.

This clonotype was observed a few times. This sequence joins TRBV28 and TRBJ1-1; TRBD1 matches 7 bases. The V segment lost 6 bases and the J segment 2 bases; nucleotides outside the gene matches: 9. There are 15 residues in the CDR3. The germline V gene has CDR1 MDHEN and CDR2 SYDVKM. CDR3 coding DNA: TGTGCCAGCAGACCCCAGGGGGGGGGAAACACTGAAGCTTTCTTT. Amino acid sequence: CASRPQGGGNTEAFF. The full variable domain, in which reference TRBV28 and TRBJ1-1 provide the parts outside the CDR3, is DVKVTQSSRYLVKRTGEKVFLECVQDMDHENMFWYRQDPGLGLRLIYFSYDVKMKEKGDIPEGYSVSREKKERFSLILESASTNQTSMYLCASRPQGGGNTEAFFGQGTRLTVV.

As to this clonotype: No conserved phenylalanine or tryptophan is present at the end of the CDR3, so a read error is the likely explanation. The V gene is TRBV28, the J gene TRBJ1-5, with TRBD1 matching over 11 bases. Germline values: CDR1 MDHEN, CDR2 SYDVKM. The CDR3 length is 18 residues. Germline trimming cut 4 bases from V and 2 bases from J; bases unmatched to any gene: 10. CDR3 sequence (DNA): TGTGCCAGCAGTTCTTCCGGGACAGGGGGTGGAGGCAATCAGCCCCAGCATTCT. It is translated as CASSSSGTGGGGNQPQHS.

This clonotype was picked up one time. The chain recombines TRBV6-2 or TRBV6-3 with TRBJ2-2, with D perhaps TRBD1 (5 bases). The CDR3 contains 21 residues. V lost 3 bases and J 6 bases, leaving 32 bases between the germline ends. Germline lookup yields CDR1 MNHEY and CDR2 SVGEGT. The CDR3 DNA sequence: TGTGCCAGCAGTTATGGGCCAGGGCCGGACGATGGGGTGAGGTGCTCCGGGGAGCTGTTTTTT. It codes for CASSYGPGPDDGVRCSGELFF.

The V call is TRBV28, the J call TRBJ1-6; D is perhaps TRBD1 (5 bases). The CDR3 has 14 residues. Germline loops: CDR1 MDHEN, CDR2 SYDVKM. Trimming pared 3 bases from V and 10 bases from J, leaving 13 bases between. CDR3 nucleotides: TGTGCCAGCAGTTTGGCCAGGGCCCCGTCACCCCTCCACTTT. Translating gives CASSLARAPSPLHF.

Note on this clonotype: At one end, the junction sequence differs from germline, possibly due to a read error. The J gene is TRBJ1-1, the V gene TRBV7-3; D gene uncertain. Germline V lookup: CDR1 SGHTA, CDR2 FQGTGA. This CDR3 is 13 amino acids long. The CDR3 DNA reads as TGTGCCGGCAGCGTATTGGGAGGCACTGAAGCTTTCTTT. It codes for CAGSVLGGTEAFF.

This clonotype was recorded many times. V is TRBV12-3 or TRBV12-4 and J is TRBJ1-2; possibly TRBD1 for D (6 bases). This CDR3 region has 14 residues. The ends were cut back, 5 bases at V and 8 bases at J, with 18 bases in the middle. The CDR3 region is CASSNLQGRNGYTF. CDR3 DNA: TGTGCCAGCAGTAACCTACAGGGACGGAACGGCTACACCTTC.

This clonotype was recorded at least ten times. The CDR3 DNA is TGTGCCAGCAGCCACGATCCGGACAGTGAAGCTTTCTTT. It codes for CASSHDPDSEAFF. The rearrangement joins TRBV3-1 to TRBJ1-1; D is perhaps TRBD1 (6 bases). Germline loops: CDR1 LGHDT, CDR2 YNNKEL (reference sequence). The CDR3 contains 13 residues. Trimming cost V 3 bases and J 7 bases, with 12 bases left between them.

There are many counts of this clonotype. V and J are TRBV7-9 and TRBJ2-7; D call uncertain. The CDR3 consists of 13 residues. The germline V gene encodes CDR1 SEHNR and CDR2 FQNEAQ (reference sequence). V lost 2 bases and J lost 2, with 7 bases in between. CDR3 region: CASSLLTPYEQYF. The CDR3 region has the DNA TGTGCCAGCAGCTTACTCACCCCCTACGAGCAGTACTTC. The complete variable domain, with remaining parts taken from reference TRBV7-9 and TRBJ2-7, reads DTGVSQNPRHKITKRGQNVTFRCDPISEHNRLYWYRQTLGQGPEFLTYFQNEAQLEKSRLLSDRFSAERPKGSFSTLEIQRTEQGDSAMYLCASSLLTPYEQYFGPGTRLTVT.

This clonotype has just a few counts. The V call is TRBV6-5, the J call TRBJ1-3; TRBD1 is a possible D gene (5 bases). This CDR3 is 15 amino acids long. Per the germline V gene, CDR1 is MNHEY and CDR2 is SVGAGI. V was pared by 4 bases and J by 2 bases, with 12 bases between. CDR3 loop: CASSFKGSPGNTIYF. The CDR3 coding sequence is TGTGCCAGCAGTTTTAAGGGGTCCCCTGGAAACACCATATATTTT.

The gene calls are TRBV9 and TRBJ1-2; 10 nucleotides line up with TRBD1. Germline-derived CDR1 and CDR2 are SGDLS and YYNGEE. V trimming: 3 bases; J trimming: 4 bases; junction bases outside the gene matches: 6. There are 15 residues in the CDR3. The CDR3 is CASSATGGWGYGYTF. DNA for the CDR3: TGTGCCAGCAGCGCGACAGGGGGCTGGGGCTATGGCTACACCTTC.

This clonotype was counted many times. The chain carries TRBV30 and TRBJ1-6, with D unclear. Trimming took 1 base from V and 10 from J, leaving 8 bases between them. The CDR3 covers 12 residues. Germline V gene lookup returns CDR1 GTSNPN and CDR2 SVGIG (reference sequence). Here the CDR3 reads CAWSAGISPLHF. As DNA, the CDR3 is TGTGCCTGGAGTGCCGGGATATCACCCCTCCACTTT. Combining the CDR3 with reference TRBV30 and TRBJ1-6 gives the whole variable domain SQTIHQWPATLVQPVGSPLSLECTVEGTSNPNLYWYRQAAGRGLQLLFYSVGIGQISSEVPQNLSASRPQDRQFILSSKKLLLSDSGFYLCAWSAGISPLHFGNGTRLTVT.

The CDR3 nucleotides are TGTGCCAGCAGCCAAGGGTCTGGAAGCAGCAATCAGCCCCAGCATTTT. Its translation is CASSQGSGSSNQPQHF. The J gene is TRBJ1-5, the V gene TRBV3-1, with unresolved D. CDR1 LGHDT and CDR2 YNNKEL come from the germline V gene (reference sequence). V lost 1 base and J lost 1, with 11 bases in between. The CDR3 runs 16 residues.

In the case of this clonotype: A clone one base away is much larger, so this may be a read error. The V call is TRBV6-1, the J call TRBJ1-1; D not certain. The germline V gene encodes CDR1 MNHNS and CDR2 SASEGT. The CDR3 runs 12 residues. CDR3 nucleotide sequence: TGTGCCAGCAATGATAGGAACACTGAAGCTTCCTTT. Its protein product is CASNDRNTEASF.

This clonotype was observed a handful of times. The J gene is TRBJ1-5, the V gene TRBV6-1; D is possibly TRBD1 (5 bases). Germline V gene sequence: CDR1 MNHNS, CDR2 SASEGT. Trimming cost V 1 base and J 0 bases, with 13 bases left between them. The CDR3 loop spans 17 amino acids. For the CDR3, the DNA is TGTGCCAGCAGTGAAGGACAGTTCGGGTATAGCAATCAGCCCCAGCATTTT. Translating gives CASSEGQFGYSNQPQHF.

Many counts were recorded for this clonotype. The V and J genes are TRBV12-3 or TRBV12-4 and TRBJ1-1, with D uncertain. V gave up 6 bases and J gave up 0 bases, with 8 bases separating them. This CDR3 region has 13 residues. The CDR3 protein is CASRQTVNTEAFF. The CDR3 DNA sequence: TGTGCCAGCAGACAGACCGTGAACACTGAAGCTTTCTTT.

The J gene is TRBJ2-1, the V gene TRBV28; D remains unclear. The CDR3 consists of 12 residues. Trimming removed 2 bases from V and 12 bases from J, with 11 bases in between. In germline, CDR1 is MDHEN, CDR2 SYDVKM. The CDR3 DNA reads TGTGCCAGCAGTTTAGTCGCCCCCACGCAGTTCTTC. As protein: CASSLVAPTQFF.

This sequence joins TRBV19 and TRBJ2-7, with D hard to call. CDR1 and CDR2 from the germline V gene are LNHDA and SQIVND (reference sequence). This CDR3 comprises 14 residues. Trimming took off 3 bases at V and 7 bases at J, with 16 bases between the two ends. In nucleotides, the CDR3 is TGTGCCAGTAGTATGCTCACCACACCTCAAGAGCAGTACTTC. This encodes CASSMLTTPQEQYF.

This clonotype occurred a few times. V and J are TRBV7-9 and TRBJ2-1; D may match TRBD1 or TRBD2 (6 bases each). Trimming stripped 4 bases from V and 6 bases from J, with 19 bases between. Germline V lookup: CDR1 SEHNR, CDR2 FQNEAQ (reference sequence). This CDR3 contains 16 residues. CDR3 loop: CASSSDRGGIFNEQFF. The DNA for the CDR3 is TGTGCCAGCAGCTCCGACCGAGGGGGGATCTTCAATGAGCAGTTCTTC.

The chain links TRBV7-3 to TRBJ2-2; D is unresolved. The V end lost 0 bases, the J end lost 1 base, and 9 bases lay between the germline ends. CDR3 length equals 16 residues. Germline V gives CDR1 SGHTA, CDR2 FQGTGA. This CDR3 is CASSLTGMGNTGELFF. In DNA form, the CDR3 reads TGTGCCAGCAGCTTAACTGGGATGGGGAACACCGGGGAGCTGTTTTTT.